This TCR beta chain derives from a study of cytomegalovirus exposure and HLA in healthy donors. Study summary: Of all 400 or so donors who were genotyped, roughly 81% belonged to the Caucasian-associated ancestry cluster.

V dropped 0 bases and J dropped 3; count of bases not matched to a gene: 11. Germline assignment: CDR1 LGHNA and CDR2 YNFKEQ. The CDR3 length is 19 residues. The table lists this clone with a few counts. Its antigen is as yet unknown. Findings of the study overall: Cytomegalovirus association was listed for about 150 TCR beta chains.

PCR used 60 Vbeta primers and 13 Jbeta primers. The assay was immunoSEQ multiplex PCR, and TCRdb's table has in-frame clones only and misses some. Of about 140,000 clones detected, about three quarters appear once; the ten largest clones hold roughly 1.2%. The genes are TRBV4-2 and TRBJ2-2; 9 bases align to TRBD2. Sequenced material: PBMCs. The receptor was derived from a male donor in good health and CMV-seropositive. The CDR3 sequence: CASSQDLSSGGTYTGELFF. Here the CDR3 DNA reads TGTGCCAGCAGCCAAGATCTTTCCAGCGGGGGGACCTACACCGGGGAGCTGTTTTTT.